The clone carrying this T cell receptor (beta chain) was detected only once. Its antigen is unknown. The record originates from a study of cytomegalovirus exposure and HLA in healthy donors. Study-wide results and limits: In a later analysis, at a false discovery rate of 0.05, about 16,000 TCR beta sequences matched HLA alleles. Researchers reported from a later analysis that most CMV-associated TCR beta chains appeared HLA-restricted.

The PCR ran on 60 Vbeta and 13 Jbeta primers. Measured with immunoSEQ multiplex PCR; TCRdb has only the in-frame clones, and not every one. The table has 150,000 to 170,000 clones, roughly 72% seen once. Germline loops: CDR1 LNHDA, CDR2 SQIVND (reference sequence). J was trimmed by 0 bases and V by 5 bases; bases with no gene match: 16. The CDR3 has 20 residues. The source material was PBMCs. This TCR was sampled from a man aged 25-45 years in good health and CMV-seronegative. This chain connects TRBV19 to TRBJ2-1; 10 positions agree with TRBD2. The CDR3: CASSDLGLAGGSYSYNEQFF. CDR3 bases: TGTGCCAGTAGTGATTTGGGGTTAGCGGGGGGTTCTTACTCCTACAATGAGCAGTTCTTC.